This T cell receptor (beta chain) is from a study of blood T cell repertoires in COVID-19. Study-wide background: Samples of COVID-19 (acute and convalescent) were obtained from the United States, Italy and Spain. Sources were T cells, B-cell-depleted T cells, or PBMCs; the material itself was cDNA or gDNA.

From germline, CDR1 is SGHVS and CDR2 FQNEAQ. CDR3 length: 13 residues. The V and J ends lost 4 bases and 4 bases, in that order; junction bases with no gene match: 1. A few counts support this clone. Other DNA variants within this sample encode the same CDR3. Per the original methods: Using reference gene primer amplification, nucleated cell counts were estimated. Method: immunoSEQ multiplex PCR; TCRdb's copy keeps in-frame clones and lacks some. That table gives V, J and clone size, and the DNA gave D and trimming. This repertoire shows thousands of clones, more than 80% found once; its top ten account for around 4%.

The chain recombines TRBV7-8 with TRBJ1-3, with TRBD1 matching over 7 bases. The receptor was isolated from an elderly man with active COVID-19. The specimen sequenced was peripheral blood. CDR3 sequence reads: CASSSGQGNTIYF. The CDR3 DNA is TGTGCCAGCAGCTCGGGACAGGGAAACACCATATATTTT.